Presented here are 14 T cell receptor beta chains from one specimen sequenced in a study of blood T cell repertoires in COVID-19. Sequenced by immunoSEQ multiplex PCR; TCRdb stores in-frame clones only, minus some. Found here are 25,000 to 35,000 clones, about 88% of them singletons; the top ten hold 4.9%. The source material was peripheral blood. These receptors were taken from a man in his 70s with active COVID-19.

This clone came up a few times. The chain has TRBV27 and TRBJ2-1, with 11 bases lining up with TRBD1. CDR1 and CDR2 from the germline V gene are MNHEY and SMNVEV (reference sequence). CDR3 size: 12 residues. The V segment lost 6 bases and the J segment 10 bases; nucleotides outside the gene matches: 2. In DNA form, the CDR3 reads TGTGCCAGCAGAAGGACAGGGGGCGAGCAGTTCTTC. Translated, it gives CASRRTGGEQFF.

This sequence joins TRBV30 and TRBJ2-1, with 8 nucleotides matching TRBD2. The CDR3 length is 15 residues. V lost 6 bases to trimming and J lost 3 bases; unmatched junction nucleotides: 10. Germline lookup yields CDR1 GTSNPN and CDR2 SVGIG (reference sequence). CDR3 sequence: CACTSRGGLYNEQFF. CDR3 DNA sequence: TGTGCCTGCACAAGCCGGGGGGGCCTCTACAATGAGCAGTTCTTC.

V and J are TRBV5-1 and TRBJ2-5, with TRBD2 matching over 10 bases. J was trimmed by 1 base and V by 0 bases; bases with no gene match: 3. The CDR3 sequence is 16 residues long. Germline assignment: CDR1 SGHRS and CDR2 YFSETQ. CDR3 sequence: CASSLESSGGQETQYF. CDR3 nucleotide sequence: TGCGCCAGCAGCTTGGAGTCTAGCGGGGGCCAAGAGACCCAGTACTTC. The entire variable domain, with the rest obtained from reference TRBV5-1 and TRBJ2-5, is as follows: KAGVTQTPRYLIKTRGQQVTLSCSPISGHRSVSWYQQTPGQGLQFLFEYFSETQRNKGNFPGRFSGRQFSNSRSEMNVSTLELGDSALYLCASSLESSGGQETQYFGPGTRLLVL.

V is TRBV15 and J is TRBJ2-3; no reliable D call. V lost 3 bases and J 5 bases, leaving 12 bases between the germline ends. Germline lookup yields CDR1 LNHNV and CDR2 YYDKDF (reference sequence). The CDR3 sequence is 14 residues long. DNA for the CDR3: TGTGCCACCAGCAGCGGATCTTCGGGAGATACGCAGTATTTT. This codes for CATSSGSSGDTQYF.

For the CDR3, the DNA is TGTGCTACCCGGGGGGGCTTCAAGGATCAGCCCCAGCATTTT. Its protein product is CATRGGFKDQPQHF. The rearrangement joins TRBV28 to TRBJ1-5; possible D gene TRBD1, 6 bases. This CDR3 contains 14 residues. Germline lookup yields CDR1 MDHEN and CDR2 SYDVKM.

The chain carries TRBV5-1 and TRBJ2-3, with 7 bases identical to TRBD2. The CDR3 is 13 residues long. Germline CDR1 reads SGHRS; CDR2 reads YFSETQ. J gave up 6 bases and V 7 bases, and 8 bases lay outside the gene matches. The CDR3 bases are TGCGCCAGCTCGTCAGCGGGGATTGATACGCAGTATTTT. Its protein product is CASSSAGIDTQYF.

This chain uses TRBV25-1 with TRBJ1-5; possibly TRBD1 for D (5 bases). CDR3 length equals 13 residues. With 4 bases removed from V and 4 bases from J, the gap between germline ends came to 8 bases. The germline gives CDR1 MGHDK, CDR2 SYGVNS. The CDR3 DNA reads TGTGCCAGCAGTGGGGAGGGGAATCAGCCCCAGCATTTT. Translation: CASSGEGNQPQHF.

The V and J genes are TRBV28 and TRBJ2-2; the D gene is possibly TRBD2 (5 bases). The ends were cut back, 0 bases at V and 2 bases at J, with 10 bases in the middle. Germline V gene lookup returns CDR1 MDHEN and CDR2 SYDVKM. This CDR3 has 16 residues. CDR3: CASSLWGAINTGELFF. The CDR3 DNA sequence: TGTGCCAGCAGTTTATGGGGAGCCATTAACACCGGGGAGCTGTTTTTT.

This clone came up once. The gene calls are TRBV7-3 and TRBJ2-7, with TRBD1 identical over 9 bases. The germline V gene encodes CDR1 SGHTA and CDR2 FQGTGA. The CDR3 runs 14 residues. V dropped 5 bases and J dropped 0; count of bases not matched to a gene: 2. The CDR3 here is CASSPDRGSYEQYF. In DNA form, the CDR3 reads TGTGCCAGCAGCCCGGACAGGGGCTCCTACGAGCAGTACTTC.

This CDR3 is CASSFSGAEIYGYTF. CDR3 bases: TGTGCCAGCAGCTTTTCTGGGGCAGAGATTTATGGCTACACCTTC. The chain recombines TRBV5-4 with TRBJ1-2, with TRBD1 as a possible D gene (5 bases). The V end lost 2 bases, the J end lost 5 bases, and 16 bases lay between the germline ends. Per germline, CDR1 SGHNT and CDR2 YYREEE (reference sequence). CDR3 length: 15 residues.

The rearrangement links TRBV27 to TRBJ1-1, with D possibly matching TRBD1 (6 bases). V gave up 3 bases and J gave up 5 bases, with 16 bases separating them. Germline V gene sequence: CDR1 MNHEY, CDR2 SMNVEV (reference sequence). The CDR3 is 15 residues long. CDR3 in amino acids: CASSLRGGARTEAFF. CDR3 coding DNA: TGTGCCAGCAGTTTGAGGGGGGGCGCAAGGACTGAAGCTTTCTTT.

The V call is TRBV1, the J call TRBJ2-7; TRBD2, the table's D call, was not compared with the DNA. TRBV1 has pseudogene status. The CDR3 is made up of 14 amino acids. The CDR3 DNA is TGCACCAGCAGCCGTGTCGGGGAGGCCTACGAGCAGTACTTC. This codes for CTSSRVGEAYEQYF.

This clone was counted a single time. The chain employs TRBV7-2 and TRBJ2-3; 11 bases are shared with TRBD2. J lost 5 bases, V lost 5 bases, and 3 bases had no gene match. Germline CDR1 and CDR2: SGHTA and FQGNSA. The CDR3 is 14 amino acids. This chain's CDR3 is CASSPGTSGDTQYF. CDR3 coding DNA: TGTGCCAGCAGCCCCGGGACTAGCGGAGATACGCAGTATTTT.

This chain uses TRBV3-1 (or the pseudogene TRBV3-2) with TRBJ1-2, with D possibly matching TRBD1 (6 bases). The CDR3 loop spans 13 amino acids. Germline V CDR1 and CDR2: LGHDT, YNNKEL (reference sequence). The ends were cut back, 1 base at V and 7 bases at J, with 10 bases in the middle. This chain's CDR3 is CASSQGRGGGYTF. DNA for the CDR3: TGTGCCAGCAGCCAAGGAAGGGGGGGTGGCTACACCTTC.